This T cell receptor (beta chain) was sequenced during a study of response to subunit inactivated influenza vaccine. Worth noting for this clonotype: Its antigen is unknown.

TCRdb independently ran MiXCR on the RT-PCR reads; one entry per CDR3 protein. The data contain a few hundred thousand distinct CDR3 sequences, 21% of them singletons. The study's findings and limits: There was a suggestion from the authors that each seasonal influenza vaccination recruits few new T cells.

CDR1 is LNHDA, CDR2 SQIVND, per germline (reference sequence). With V trimmed by 8 bases and J by 0 bases, 5 bases remained unmatched. There are 15 residues in the CDR3. The chain carries TRBV19 and TRBJ2-1; 9 bases are shared with TRBD2. The receptor was isolated from a man aged 45 to 75 who received an inactivated influenza vaccine. The sample consisted of PBMCs from blood, taken less than 22 months after vaccination. In nucleotides, the CDR3 is TGTGCCAGTGCGATTAGCGGGAGCTCCTACAATGAGCAGTTCTTC. It translates to CASAISGSSYNEQFF.